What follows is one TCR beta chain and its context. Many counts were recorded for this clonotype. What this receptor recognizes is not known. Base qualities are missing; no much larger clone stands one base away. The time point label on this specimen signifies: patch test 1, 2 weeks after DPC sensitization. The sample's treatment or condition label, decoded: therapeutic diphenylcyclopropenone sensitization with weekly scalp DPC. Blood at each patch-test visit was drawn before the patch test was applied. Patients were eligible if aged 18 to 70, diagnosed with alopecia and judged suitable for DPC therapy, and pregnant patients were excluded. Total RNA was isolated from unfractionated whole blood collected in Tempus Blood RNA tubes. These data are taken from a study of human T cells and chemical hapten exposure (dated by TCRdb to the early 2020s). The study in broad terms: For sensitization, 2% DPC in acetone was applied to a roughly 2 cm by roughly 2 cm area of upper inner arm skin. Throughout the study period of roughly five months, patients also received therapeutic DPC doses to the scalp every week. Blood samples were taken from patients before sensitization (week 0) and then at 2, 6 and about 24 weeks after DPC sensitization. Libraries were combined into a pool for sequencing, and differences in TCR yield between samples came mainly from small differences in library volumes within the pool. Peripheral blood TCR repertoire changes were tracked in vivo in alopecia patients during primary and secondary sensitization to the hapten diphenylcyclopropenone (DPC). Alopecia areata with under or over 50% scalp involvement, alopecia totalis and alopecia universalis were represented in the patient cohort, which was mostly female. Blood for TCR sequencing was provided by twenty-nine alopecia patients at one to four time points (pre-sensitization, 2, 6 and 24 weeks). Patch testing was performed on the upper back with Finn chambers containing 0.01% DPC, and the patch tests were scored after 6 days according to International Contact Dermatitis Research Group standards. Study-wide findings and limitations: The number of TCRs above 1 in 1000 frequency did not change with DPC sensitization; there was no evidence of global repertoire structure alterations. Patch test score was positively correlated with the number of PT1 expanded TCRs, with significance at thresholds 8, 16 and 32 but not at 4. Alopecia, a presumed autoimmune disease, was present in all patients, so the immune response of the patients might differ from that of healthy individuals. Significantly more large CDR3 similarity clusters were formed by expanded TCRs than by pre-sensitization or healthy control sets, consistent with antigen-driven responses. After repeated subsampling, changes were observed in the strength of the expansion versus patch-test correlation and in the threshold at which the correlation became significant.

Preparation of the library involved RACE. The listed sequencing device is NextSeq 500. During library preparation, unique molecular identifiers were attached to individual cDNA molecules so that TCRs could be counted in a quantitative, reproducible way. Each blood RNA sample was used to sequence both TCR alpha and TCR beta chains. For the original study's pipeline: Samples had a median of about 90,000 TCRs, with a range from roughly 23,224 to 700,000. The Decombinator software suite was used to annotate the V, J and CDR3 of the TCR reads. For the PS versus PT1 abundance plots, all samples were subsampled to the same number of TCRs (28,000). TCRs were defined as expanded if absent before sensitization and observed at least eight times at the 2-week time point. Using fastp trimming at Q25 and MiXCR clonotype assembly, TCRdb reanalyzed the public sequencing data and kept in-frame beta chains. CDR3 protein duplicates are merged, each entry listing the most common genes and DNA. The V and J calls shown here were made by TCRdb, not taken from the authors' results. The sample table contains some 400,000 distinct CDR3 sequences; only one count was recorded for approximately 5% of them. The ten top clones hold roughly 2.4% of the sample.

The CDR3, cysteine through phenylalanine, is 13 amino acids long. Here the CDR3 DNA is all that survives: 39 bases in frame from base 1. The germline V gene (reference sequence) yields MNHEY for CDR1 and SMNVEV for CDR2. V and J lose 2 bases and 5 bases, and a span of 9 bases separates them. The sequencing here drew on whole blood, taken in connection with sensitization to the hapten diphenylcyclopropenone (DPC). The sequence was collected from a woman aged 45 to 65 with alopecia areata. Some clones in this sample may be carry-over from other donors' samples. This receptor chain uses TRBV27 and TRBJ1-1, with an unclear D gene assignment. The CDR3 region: CASSLAMGTEAFF. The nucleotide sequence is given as TGTGCCAGCAGTTTAGCGATGGGGACTGAAGCTTTCTTT.